This T cell receptor (beta chain) originates from a study of OX40 agonist ivuxolimab in advanced cancers. At the level of the study: The study enrolled dose-escalation patients with hepatocellular carcinoma, melanoma, renal cell or head and neck cancer.

Enrollment shut out patients with autoimmune disease history or systemic immunosuppression. Study results and caveats: CD4+ T cells averaged fewer expanded clones than CD8+ T cells. Certain nonresponding patients likewise had low normalized T-cell clonal expansion.

The assay was immunoSEQ multiplex PCR, and TCRdb's table has in-frame clones only and misses some. The sample lists around 52,000 clones, over 80% occurring once. Of note for this clone: What it binds is unknown.

The V gene lost 2 bases and the J gene lost 5 bases, with 10 bases spanning the gap. This CDR3 contains 15 residues. CDR1 and CDR2 from the germline V gene are MGHDK and SYGVNS. The sample here was CD4+ or CD8+ T cells sorted from blood, taken in a trial of the OX40 agonist ivuxolimab. The TCR comes from an adult with an advanced solid tumor such as melanoma, head and neck, liver or kidney cancer. The chain joins TRBV25-1 to TRBJ1-6; perhaps TRBD1 as D (5 bases). DNA for the CDR3: TGTGCCAGCAGTGAAGGGGGACTGAATAATTCACCCCTCCACTTT. Translating it yields CASSEGGLNNSPLHF.